This note documents a single T cell receptor (beta chain) sequence. Time point here: newly diagnosed GD, antithyroid drugs for less than 3 months. RNA isolated from PBMCs was used to make the TCR library. Arm-PCR of CDR3 regions and iRepertoire HTBI primers were the basis on which TCR beta libraries were built. TCRdb re-called the multiplex PCR reads with MiXCR, one entry per CDR3 protein. Of a few hundred thousand distinct CDR3 sequences in the sample, about 14% were seen once. This sample is drawn from a study of regulatory T cells in long-lasting Graves disease. Germline-derived CDR1 and CDR2 are LGHDT and YNNKEL (reference sequence). The V end lost 1 base, the J end lost 6 bases, and 15 bases lay between the germline ends. The CDR3 sequence is 16 residues long. The sample was also linked to a second study, of T cells in Graves' hyperthyroidism and ophthalmopathy.

The receptor was derived from a young man with Graves disease. The source was peripheral blood mononuclear cells (PBMCs), collected at new diagnosis, from a patient treated with antithyroid drugs. This chain uses TRBV3-1 with TRBJ2-2; D perhaps matches TRBD2 (5 bases). DNA for the CDR3: TGTGCCAGCAGCCAAGTTCCTGCTCTAGCTCCCGGGGAGCTGTTTTTT. This codes for CASSQVPALAPGELFF.